The next 24 T cell receptor beta chains were all read from a single sample in a study of CD8+CD57+ T cells in acquired aplastic anemia. Profiling of TCR beta VDJ combinations and CDR3 sequences used genomic DNA as template. TCRdb ran MiXCR on the reads and lists one entry per CDR3 protein. The table records 150,000 to 200,000 distinct CDR3 sequences, 50% to 75% of them present only once. Sequencing was performed on sorted CD4+, CD8+, or CD8+CD57+ T cells (not recorded which) from PBMCs. The receptors originated from a human donor with severe aplastic anemia or a healthy control (not recorded which).

With regard to this clonotype: Germline is not matched at one junction end, which may reflect a read error. The chain links TRBV10-3 to TRBJ2-3; no firm D call. CDR1 and CDR2 (germline): ENHRY, SYGVKD. The CDR3 is 16 amino acids. The CDR3 DNA reads TGTGCCAGCAGTGTGGGGTCCGCGTCTAGCACAGATACGCAGTATTTT. Encoded protein: CASSVGSASSTDTQYF.

The genes are TRBV7-8 and TRBJ2-7, with a weak D call TRBD2 (5 bases). Germline-derived CDR1 and CDR2 are SGHVS and FQNEAQ. The CDR3 contains 12 residues. Trimming removed 6 bases from V and 4 bases from J, with 10 bases in between. This CDR3 reads CASRLGRYEQYF. The CDR3 DNA reads as TGTGCCAGCAGACTAGGGCGTTACGAGCAGTACTTC.

The rearrangement uses TRBV20-1 and TRBJ2-7, with TRBD1 identical over 7 bases. V trimming: 1 base; J trimming: 0 bases; junction bases outside the gene matches: 15. This CDR3 contains 18 residues. Germline values: CDR1 DFQATT, CDR2 SNEGSKA (reference sequence). CDR3 amino acids: CSARGHFRTGPFSYEQYF. The CDR3 bases are TGCAGTGCTAGAGGGCACTTTAGGACAGGCCCGTTCTCCTACGAGCAGTACTTC.

As regards this clonotype: One base away lies a much larger clone, so this may be a sequencing read error. The chain uses TRBV10-3 and TRBJ2-1, with 10 positions matching TRBD2. The CDR3 contains 14 residues. With V trimmed by 10 bases and J by 4 bases, 7 bases remained unmatched. Germline CDR1 is ENHRY and CDR2 is SYGVKD. CDR3 nucleotides: TGTGCCAGCCTGAGCGGGGGGGGTTACAATGAGCAGTTCTTC. This encodes CASLSGGGYNEQFF.

This clonotype has only a few counts. A much larger clone is a single base away; this may be a read error. The chain carries TRBV6-4 and TRBJ2-7; D gene ambiguous. Per germline, CDR1 MRHNA and CDR2 SNTAGT. The CDR3 sequence is 11 residues long. The V gene lost 7 bases and the J gene lost 5 bases, with 9 bases spanning the gap. CDR3 coding DNA: TGTGCCAGCACCGCACTCAACGAGCAGTACTTC. Translating gives CASTALNEQYF.

About this clonotype itself: A junction end diverges from the germline sequence, so it may reflect a read error. This sequence joins TRBV20-1 and TRBJ1-3, with D tentatively TRBD1 (5 bases). Per germline, CDR1 DFQATT and CDR2 SNEGSKA (reference sequence). This CDR3 contains 15 residues. The CDR3 sequence is CSATPPGTSGNAIYF. As DNA, the CDR3 is TGCAGTGCTACTCCCCCGGGGACTTCTGGAAACGCCATATATTTT.

In this sample, this clonotype turned up many times. The chain recombines TRBV7-3 with TRBJ2-1, with D perhaps being TRBD1 or TRBD2 (6 bases each). Trimming cost V 2 bases and J 5 bases, with 19 bases left between them. Germline lookup yields CDR1 SGHTA and CDR2 FQGTGA. The CDR3 is 17 residues long. The CDR3 bases are TGTGCCAGCAGCTTATTACCTAGCGTTGAGGGGGACAATGAGCAGTTCTTC. Residues: CASSLLPSVEGDNEQFF. Looking up the rest from reference TRBV7-3 and TRBJ2-1 gives the full variable domain: GAGVSQTPSNKVTEKGKYVELRCDPISGHTALYWYRQSLGQGPEFLIYFQGTGAADDSGLPNDRFFAVRPEGSVSTLKIQRTERGDSAVYLCASSLLPSVEGDNEQFFGPGTRLTVL.

The CDR3 protein is CASSLGVAYEQYF. The CDR3 coding sequence is TGTGCCAGCAGCTTAGGAGTAGCCTACGAGCAGTACTTC. The rearrangement joins TRBV7-8 to TRBJ2-7; D remains unclear. V lost 1 base, J lost 2 bases, and 6 bases lay in between. CDR3 length equals 13 residues. Germline V gene sequence: CDR1 SGHVS, CDR2 FQNEAQ.

The chain is built from TRBV7-8 and TRBJ1-5; D might be TRBD1 (6 bases). CDR3 length equals 16 residues. Germline CDR1 and CDR2: SGHVS and FQNEAQ. V lost 4 bases, J lost 1 base, and 14 bases lay in between. The CDR3 loop is CASSSLPGGSNQPQHF. The CDR3 DNA follows: TGTGCCAGCAGCTCCCTGCCGGGGGGCAGCAATCAGCCCCAGCATTTT.

This sequence joins TRBV24-1 and TRBJ2-1; D gene unclear. Germline V gives CDR1 KGHDR, CDR2 SFDVKD. Deletions cut 9 bases from V and 7 bases from J, with 12 bases between. CDR3 size: 12 residues. The chain's CDR3 is CATAKQPNEQFF. The CDR3 DNA follows: TGTGCCACCGCTAAACAGCCTAATGAGCAGTTCTTC.

This clonotype was counted between two and nine times. The chain has TRBV7-2 and TRBJ1-2; a weak D match, TRBD1 (5 bases). Germline V gene data show CDR1 as SGHTA and CDR2 as FQGNSA. There are 16 residues in the CDR3. Trimming cost V 2 bases and J 3 bases, with 16 bases left between them. This chain's CDR3 is CASSLTSRAAYYGYTF. The CDR3, as DNA: TGTGCCAGCAGCTTAACTAGCAGGGCTGCCTACTATGGCTACACCTTC.

The V and J genes are TRBV7-9 and TRBJ2-2; D might be TRBD1 or TRBD2, each matching 5 bases. Germline V gives CDR1 SEHNR, CDR2 FQNEAQ (reference sequence). This CDR3 comprises 15 residues. V lost 2 bases and J lost 6, with 13 bases in between. CDR3 DNA: TGTGCCAGCAGCTTACTTGGGGGTAGAGCCGGGGAGCTGTTTTTT. It translates to CASSLLGGRAGELFF.

This rearrangement joins TRBV25-1 to TRBJ2-1, with D possibly being TRBD2 (6 bases). V was clipped by 4 bases and J by 8 bases, with 9 bases between them. The CDR3 is made up of 12 amino acids. In germline, CDR1 is MGHDK, CDR2 SYGVNS. The CDR3 region has the DNA TGTGCCAGCAGTGCCGGCGGGGATGAGCAGTTCTTC. It encodes CASSAGGDEQFF.

In its sample, this clonotype was seen a few times. The chain is built from TRBV5-1 and TRBJ1-2, with 7 bases that match TRBD1. The V gene's germline CDR1 is SGHRS and CDR2 YFSETQ. With 0 bases clipped from V and 4 bases from J, the junction kept 3 bases outside the gene matches. The CDR3 sequence is 14 residues long. Here the CDR3 reads CASSLDRGGYGYTF. CDR3 sequence (DNA): TGCGCCAGCAGCTTGGACAGGGGCGGCTATGGCTACACCTTC.

CDR3 residues: CASSQDWVAWVSNSPLHF. The CDR3, as DNA: TGCGCCAGCAGCCAAGATTGGGTGGCGTGGGTGAGTAATTCACCCCTCCACTTT. The V call is TRBV4-3, the J call TRBJ1-6; D ambiguous. V was clipped by 0 bases and J by 6 bases, with 18 bases between them. The CDR3 is made up of 18 amino acids. Germline V gene sequence: CDR1 LGHNA, CDR2 YSLEER.

The CDR3 is CAISTTADYGYTF. Here the CDR3 DNA reads TGTGCCATCAGTACGACAGCCGACTATGGCTACACCTTC. This chain links TRBV10-3 with TRBJ1-2, with D possibly matching TRBD1 (5 bases). This CDR3 has 13 amino acids. In germline, CDR1 is ENHRY, CDR2 SYGVKD. V shed 5 bases and J shed 3 bases, with 10 bases lying between them.

The chain recombines TRBV5-1 with TRBJ2-4; D is possibly TRBD1 (5 bases). Trimming took 0 bases from V and 7 from J, leaving 5 bases between them. Germline loops: CDR1 SGHRS, CDR2 YFSETQ. This CDR3 spans 12 amino acids. CDR3 nucleotides: TGCGCCAGCAGCTTGGAGGGGAACATTCAGTACTTC. This encodes CASSLEGNIQYF.

A few counts support this clonotype. This chain links TRBV7-9 with TRBJ2-2; no definite D call. The CDR3 totals 16 residues. V was pared by 8 bases and J by 2 bases, with 18 bases between. Germline CDR1 is SEHNR and CDR2 is FQNEAQ (reference sequence). CDR3 sequence (DNA): TGTGCCAGCTCACCGCCGCGGAACCCTAACACCGGGGAGCTGTTTTTT. Residues: CASSPPRNPNTGELFF.

This chain joins TRBV24-1 and TRBJ2-5; D gene unclear. The V end lost 4 bases, the J end lost 5 bases, and 4 bases lay between the germline ends. This CDR3 is 11 amino acids long. The germline gives CDR1 KGHDR, CDR2 SFDVKD. The CDR3 DNA reads as TGTGCCACCAGTGAACAGGAGACCCAGTACTTC. Protein: CATSEQETQYF.

This clonotype was observed a few times. This CDR3 is CASSPNGRTETQYF. DNA of the CDR3: TGTGCCAGCAGTCCGAATGGTCGGACAGAGACCCAGTACTTC. The chain employs TRBV7-3 and TRBJ2-5; D remains ambiguous. CDR3 length equals 14 residues. Trimming shortened V by 6 bases and J by 4 bases, and 15 bases separated the two germline ends. Germline V gives CDR1 SGHTA, CDR2 FQGTGA. Drawing the rest from reference TRBV7-3 and TRBJ2-5, the complete variable domain is GAGVSQTPSNKVTEKGKYVELRCDPISGHTALYWYRQSLGQGPEFLIYFQGTGAADDSGLPNDRFFAVRPEGSVSTLKIQRTERGDSAVYLCASSPNGRTETQYFGPGTRLLVL.

The CDR3 DNA is TGTGCCAGTAGTGCCACCGGGACTAGCACTGAAAAACTGTTTTTT. Translation: CASSATGTSTEKLFF. This chain uses TRBV19 with TRBJ1-4; the D gene is possibly TRBD1 (5 bases). V lost 5 bases and J lost 7, with 17 bases in between. This CDR3 region has 15 residues. Germline lookup yields CDR1 LNHDA and CDR2 SQIVND (reference sequence).

The V call is TRBV2, the J call TRBJ1-6, with D possibly being TRBD1 (5 bases). The CDR3 length is 15 residues. Germline lookup yields CDR1 SNHLY and CDR2 FYNNEI. Trimming removed 6 bases at V and 0 bases at J, with 9 bases between. This CDR3 reads CASRRDSSYNSPLHF. The CDR3 DNA follows: TGTGCCAGCAGGAGAGACAGCTCCTATAATTCACCCCTCCACTTT. The entire variable domain, with the rest obtained from reference TRBV2 and TRBJ1-6, is as follows: EPEVTQTPSHQVTQMGQEVILRCVPISNHLYFYWYRQILGQKVEFLVSFYNNEISEKSEIFDDQFSVERPDGSNFTLKIRSTKLEDSAMYFCASRRDSSYNSPLHFGNGTRLTVT.

This clonotype was found a few times. The V call is TRBV10-3, the J call TRBJ2-5; 7 bases align to TRBD2. Trimming removed 0 bases from V and 3 bases from J; junction bases left unmatched: 4. The germline gives CDR1 ENHRY, CDR2 SYGVKD. The CDR3 extends over 15 amino acids. CDR3 bases: TGTGCCATCAGTGAGTCTAAGCGGGGTGAAGAGACCCAGTACTTC. It translates to CAISESKRGEETQYF.

The gene calls are TRBV6-6 and TRBJ2-2, with 8 bases lining up with TRBD2. V shed 5 bases, J shed 1 base, and the junction held 9 bases outside the gene matches. The CDR3 sequence is 17 residues long. Germline CDR1 and CDR2: MNHNY and SVGAGI (reference sequence). This CDR3 is CASSEPPGLENTGELFF. Here the CDR3 DNA reads TGTGCCAGCAGTGAACCTCCGGGACTAGAGAACACCGGGGAGCTGTTTTTT.